Below, 5 T cell receptor beta chains from the same sample are listed, as sequenced in a study of cytomegalovirus exposure and HLA in healthy donors. Clones were sequenced by immunoSEQ multiplex PCR, and TCRdb holds only the in-frame ones, with some missing. The sample comprises over 55,000 clones, approximately 96% of which are singletons, and around 0.83% rests with the top ten. Sequenced input: PBMCs. These receptors originate from a man aged 18 to 30 in good health and CMV-seronegative.

J is TRBJ1-1 and V is TRBV28; D uncertain. The CDR3 has 12 residues. V lost 6 bases and J 7 bases, leaving 12 bases between the germline ends. Germline loops: CDR1 MDHEN, CDR2 SYDVKM. The chain's CDR3 is CASRPSRHEAFF. CDR3 DNA: TGTGCCAGCAGACCCAGTCGCCATGAAGCTTTCTTT.

The CDR3 sequence: CASRLWDSATNEKLFF. CDR3 DNA sequence: TGTGCCAGCAGGCTTTGGGACTCAGCAACTAATGAAAAACTGTTTTTT. The V and J genes are TRBV5-5 and TRBJ1-4, with D tentatively TRBD1 (5 bases). Trimming took 5 bases from V and 0 from J, leaving 14 bases between them. Germline lookup yields CDR1 SGHKS and CDR2 YYEKEE (reference sequence). This CDR3 has 16 residues.

The V call is TRBV11-2, the J call TRBJ2-6; D ambiguous. Germline CDR1 is SGHAT and CDR2 is FQNNGV. The V end lost 6 bases, the J end lost 0 bases, and 9 bases lay between the germline ends. The CDR3 spans 15 residues. The DNA of the CDR3 is TGTGCCAGCAGTTCCCTTAGCTCTGGGGCCAACGTCCTGACTTTC. Amino acids: CASSSLSSGANVLTF.

The V gene is TRBV29-1, the J gene TRBJ2-1; no clear D gene. In germline, CDR1 is SQVTM, CDR2 ANQGSEA. CDR3 length equals 11 residues. Trimming shortened V by 3 bases and J by 6 bases, and 6 bases separated the two germline ends. In nucleotides, the CDR3 is TGCAGCGTTGATGAGTTCAATGAGCAGTTCTTC. It is translated as CSVDEFNEQFF.

The sample holds a few counts of this clone. The DNA for the CDR3 is TGTGCCAGCAGCTCGCGGACAGGATTGGAGACCCAGTACTTC. As protein: CASSSRTGLETQYF. The rearrangement joins TRBV5-6 to TRBJ2-5, with 7 nucleotides matching TRBD1. Germline V gene sequence: CDR1 SGHDT, CDR2 YYEEEE. The CDR3 is made up of 14 amino acids. V lost 3 bases to trimming and J lost 5 bases; unmatched junction nucleotides: 7.